A selection of T cell receptor beta chains follows, all from one sample in a study of CD8 T cells in ankylosing spondylitis. TCRdb reanalysed the 5' RACE reads using MiXCR and keeps one entry per CDR3 protein. The sample shows 250,000 or so distinct CDR3 sequences, around 25% of them seen only once. The sequenced material came from blood, either unsorted or a sorted T cell fraction (not recorded which). These receptors all come from a male donor with ankylosing spondylitis or in good health (not recorded which). Each CDR3 is given with its conserved first and last residue. A D gene is named only where the DNA matches it firmly. Size is omitted from some rows. Given values are once, few, many or a class for expanded clones.

many	TRBD1	TRBV12-3/TRBV12-4	TRBJ1-2	TGTGCCAGCAGGCGCCGGGACAGGGCTAACTATGGCTACACCTTC	CASRRRDRANYGYTF
many	-	TRBV10-2	TRBJ2-2	TGCGCCAGCAGGAGTCACCCGAACACCGGGGAGCTGTTTTTT	CASRSHPNTGELFF
many	-	TRBV20-1	TRBJ2-3	TGCAGTGCTAGAGAGTCGACAGATACGCAGTATTTT	CSARESTDTQYF
-	TRBD2	TRBV24-1	TRBJ2-5	TGTGCCACCAGTGATCCCGGACTAGATCGAGAGACCCAGTACTTC	CATSDPGLDRETQYF
-	-	TRBV9	TRBJ2-7	TGTGCCAGCAGCGTAGATGGGGGCTACGAGCAGTACTTC	CASSVDGGYEQYF
few	TRBD1	TRBV20-1	TRBJ1-5	TGCAGTGCTAGAAGGGACAGGGGCCAGCCCCAGCATTTT	CSARRDRGQPQHF
few	TRBD1	TRBV25-1	TRBJ2-3	TGTGCCACCCAGGACAGGGGGAGTGGAGATACGCAGTATTTT	CATQDRGSGDTQYF
few	-	TRBV4-2	TRBJ1-1	TGTGCCAGCAACACCAGACAGCTGAACACTGAAGCTTTCTTT	CASNTRQLNTEAFF
many	TRBD1	TRBV2	TRBJ2-5	TGTGCCAGCAGTGAAGCCCCAGGGGGCAAGACCCAGTACTTC	CASSEAPGGKTQYF
few	-	TRBV9	TRBJ2-5	TGTGCCAGCAGCCAGACAGGGGAGGGGACCCAGTACTTC	CASSQTGEGTQYF
-	-	TRBV20-1	TRBJ2-6	TGCAGTGCTAGTAACGGAATCCCAGGGGCCAACGTCCTGACTTTC	CSASNGIPGANVLTF
-	TRBD1	TRBV5-1	TRBJ1-3	TGCGCCAGCAGCTTGGATGAGGGGGCAACTGGAAACACCATATATTTT	CASSLDEGATGNTIYF
many	TRBD1	TRBV7-3	TRBJ2-2	TGTGCCAGCAGCCGGGACAGTTACACCGGGGAGCTGTTTTTT	CASSRDSYTGELFF
many	-	TRBV29-1	TRBJ1-5	TGCAGCGTCGCAGTCTCCACCGGCCAGCCCCAGCATTTT	CSVAVSTGQPQHF
many	-	TRBV12-3/TRBV12-4	TRBJ2-3	TGTGCCAGCAGTTTCGGACAGAATACGCAGTATTTT	CASSFGQNTQYF
many	-	TRBV20-1	TRBJ2-7	TGCAGTGCTATACGCAGGGTAAGCTCCTACGAGCAGTACTTC	CSAIRRVSSYEQYF
-	-	TRBV28	TRBJ1-1	TGTGCCAGCAGTTTACCCATGTTAATCGGGCGTGAAGCTTTCTTT	CASSLPMLIGREAFF
-	-	TRBV20-1	TRBJ2-7	TGCAGTGCAGGGCATCCTAGAGGGGACTACGAGCAGTACTTC	CSAGHPRGDYEQYF
few	TRBD1	TRBV6-5	TRBJ2-5	TGTGCCAGCAGTTACTCGGTCAGACAGGGTTTCGGGGAGACCCAGTACTTC	CASSYSVRQGFGETQYF
few	-	TRBV20-1	TRBJ2-1	TGCAGTGCTAACCCATGGCCGCTTGATGAGCAGTTCTTC	CSANPWPLDEQFF
-	-	TRBV28	TRBJ2-1	TGTGCCAGCAGTTGGCTAGGAAGTAATGAGCAGTTCTTC	CASSWLGSNEQFF
many	TRBD1	TRBV5-6	TRBJ1-2	TGTGCCAGCAGCACGGACAGGGCCGGGTATGGCTACACCTTC	CASSTDRAGYGYTF
-	TRBD1	TRBV10-2	TRBJ1-1	TGCGCCAGCCAAGGGACAGGGAGCACTGAAGCTTTCTTT	CASQGTGSTEAFF
few	TRBD2	TRBV12-3/TRBV12-4	TRBJ2-7	TGTGCCAGCAGTTCCCGAGCGGGGGAGCTCTACGAGCAGTACTTC	CASSSRAGELYEQYF
many	-	TRBV20-1	TRBJ2-3	TGCAGTGCTAGAGGAGACGGAAATACGCAGTATTTT	CSARGDGNTQYF
-	TRBD1	TRBV12-3/TRBV12-4	TRBJ1-2	TGTGCCAGCAGCAACTTCGGACAGGGTGGCGGCTACACCTTC	CASSNFGQGGGYTF
-	TRBD2	TRBV15	TRBJ2-1	TGTGCCACCAGCAGAGGGGCGGGGGGGCTTGATGAGCAGTTCTTC	CATSRGAGGLDEQFF
-	TRBD1	TRBV9	TRBJ2-5	TGTGCCAGCAGCGTAGTGGCAGGGGGCGCGGAGACCCAGTACTTC	CASSVVAGGAETQYF
many	-	TRBV6-5	TRBJ2-6	TGTGCCAGCAGGACTGGGGCCAACGTCCTGACTTTC	CASRTGANVLTF
-	TRBD2	TRBV20-1	TRBJ2-1	TGCAGTGCTAGAAGGTCGAGCGGGGCCCAATTCAATGAGCAGTTCTTC	CSARRSSGAQFNEQFF
few	TRBD1	TRBV12-3/TRBV12-4	TRBJ2-7	TGTGCCAGAAAGCTTTGGGACAGTAGCTCCTACGAGCAGTACTTC	CARKLWDSSSYEQYF
-	-	TRBV10-2	TRBJ2-5	TGCGCCAGCAGTGAGGGGGGGCGGGGCCAAGAGACCCAGTACTTC	CASSEGGRGQETQYF
-	TRBD1	TRBV20-1	TRBJ2-4	TGCAGTGCTAACGACAGGGGCCTGAGAAACATTCAGTACTTC	CSANDRGLRNIQYF
few	-	TRBV14	TRBJ2-5	TGTGCCAGCAGCCCCGAGGGGGGGGCGACGCAAGAGACCCAGTACTTC	CASSPEGGATQETQYF
many	TRBD1	TRBV3-1	TRBJ2-7	TGTGCCAGCAGCGCCGGACAGGGAAGAGGCGAGCAGTACTTC	CASSAGQGRGEQYF
-	TRBD1	TRBV6-1	TRBJ2-5	TGTGCCAGCAGAACTCCAGGGGGCCGAGCCCAAGAGACCCAGTACTTC	CASRTPGGRAQETQYF
few	TRBD2	TRBV12-3/TRBV12-4	TRBJ2-7	TGTGCCAGCAGTCACTCACTAGCGGGGCACTACGAGCAGTACTTC	CASSHSLAGHYEQYF
many	TRBD1	TRBV7-8	TRBJ2-7	TGTGCCAGCAGCCCCGACAGGGTGCAGTACTTC	CASSPDRVQYF
many	TRBD1	TRBV29-1	TRBJ2-1	TGCAGCGTGCGTGACAGGGGAAGGGGCAATGAGCAGTTCTTC	CSVRDRGRGNEQFF
few	-	TRBV13	TRBJ1-1	TGTGCCAGCAGCTCGCCGGCAGGAACTGAAGCTTTCTTT	CASSSPAGTEAFF
few	-	TRBV29-1	TRBJ2-5	TGCAGCGTTGAAGACCTGGGGGAGACCCAGTACTTC	CSVEDLGETQYF
-	-	TRBV29-1	TRBJ2-5	TGCAGCGTCGGGTTTTGGGAGACCCAGTACTTC	CSVGFWETQYF
-	-	TRBV5-6	TRBJ2-3	TGTGCCAGCAGCCCCCGAGGGCTAAAGGATACGCAGTATTTT	CASSPRGLKDTQYF
many	-	TRBV29-1	TRBJ2-1	TGCAGCGTTGAGCCAGAGAGCTCCTACAATGAGCAGTTCTTC	CSVEPESSYNEQFF